The subject of this entry is one T cell receptor beta chain. Its antigen remains unknown. One end of the junction is discordant with germline, which a read error may explain. In building TCR beta libraries, iRepertoire HTBI primers were used together with Arm-PCR of CDR3 regions. TCRdb passed the multiplex PCR reads through MiXCR, listing each CDR3 protein once. The sample has approximately 470,000 distinct CDR3 sequences, about 20% seen once. The time point denotes: persistent/refractory GD, antithyroid drugs over 5 years with positive TRAb. The TCR library was made from RNA extracted from PBMCs. Patients came through an endocrinology department, and that department was in Xi'an, China. The CDR3 is made up of 14 amino acids. The germline gives CDR1 GTSNPN, CDR2 SVGIG (reference sequence). This specimen belongs to a study of regulatory T cells in long-lasting Graves disease. Study-level results: Fewer public clonotypes were shared by new patients (approximately 1,000) than by persistent patients (around 2,900).

This sequence originates from a female donor with Graves disease. The gene calls are TRBV30 and TRBJ1-4, with TRBD1 identical over 8 bases. The sample was peripheral blood mononuclear cells (PBMCs), taken when the disease was refractory, from a patient treated with antithyroid drugs. The CDR3: CAWSVTGGGEKPFF. CDR3 in DNA: TGTGCCTGGAGCGTCACAGGGGGAGGTGAAAAACCGTTTTTT.